This TCR beta chain originates from a study of T cells after posttransplantation cyclophosphamide. Assay used: immunoSEQ multiplex PCR; TCRdb lists only in-frame clones, some missing. This sample carries about 5,400 clones, none of them present only once. This clone was counted at least ten times. Germline assignment: CDR1 LNHDA and CDR2 SQIVND (reference sequence). The CDR3 has 15 amino acids. Between the trimmed V and J ends, which lost 3 bases and 4 bases, there was a span of 16 bases. Busulfan-fludarabine conditioning, marrow transplant, and cyclophosphamide on days +3 and +4 were administered. The sequenced sample was PBMCs, obtained after allogeneic stem cell transplant with posttransplant cyclophosphamide. The receptor comes from a female patient aged 30 to 45 who received an allogeneic stem cell transplant from an unrelated donor, was CMV-positive, and had acute and chronic GVHD. Some T cells may be graft donor cells. V and J are TRBV19 and TRBJ2-7; D is unresolved. CDR3 in amino acids: CASSIIGSAVYEQYF. DNA of the CDR3: TGTGCCAGTAGTATTATCGGGTCGGCTGTTTACGAGCAGTACTTC.